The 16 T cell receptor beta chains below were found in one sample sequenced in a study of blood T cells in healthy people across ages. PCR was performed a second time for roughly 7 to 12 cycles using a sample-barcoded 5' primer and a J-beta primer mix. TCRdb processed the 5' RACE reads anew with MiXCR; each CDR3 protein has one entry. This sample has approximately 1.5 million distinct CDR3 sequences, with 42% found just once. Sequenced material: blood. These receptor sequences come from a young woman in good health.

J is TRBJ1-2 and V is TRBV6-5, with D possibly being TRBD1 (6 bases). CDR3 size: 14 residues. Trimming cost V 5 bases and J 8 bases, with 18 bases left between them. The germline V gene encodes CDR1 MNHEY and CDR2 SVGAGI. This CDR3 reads CASSGDLQGLGYTF. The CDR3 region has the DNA TGTGCCAGCAGTGGGGATCTACAGGGCCTAGGCTACACCTTC.

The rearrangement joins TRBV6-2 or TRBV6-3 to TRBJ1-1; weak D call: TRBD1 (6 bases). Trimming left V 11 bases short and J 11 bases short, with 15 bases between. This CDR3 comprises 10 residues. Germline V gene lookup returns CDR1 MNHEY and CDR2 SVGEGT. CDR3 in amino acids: CASGRGLAFF. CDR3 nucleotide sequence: TGTGCCTCCGGACGGGGGCTGGCTTTCTTT.

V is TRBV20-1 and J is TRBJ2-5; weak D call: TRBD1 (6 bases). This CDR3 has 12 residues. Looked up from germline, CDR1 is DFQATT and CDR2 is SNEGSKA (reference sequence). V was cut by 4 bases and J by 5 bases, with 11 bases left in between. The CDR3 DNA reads TGCAGTGCTATACAGGGCCGGGAGACCCAGTACTTC. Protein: CSAIQGRETQYF.

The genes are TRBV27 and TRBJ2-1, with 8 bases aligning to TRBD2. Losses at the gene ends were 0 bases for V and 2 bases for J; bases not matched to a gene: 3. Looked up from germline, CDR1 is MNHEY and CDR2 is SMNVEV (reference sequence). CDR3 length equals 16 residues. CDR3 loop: CASSLSSGNPYNEQFF. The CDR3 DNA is TGTGCCAGCAGTTTATCTAGCGGGAACCCCTACAATGAGCAGTTCTTC.

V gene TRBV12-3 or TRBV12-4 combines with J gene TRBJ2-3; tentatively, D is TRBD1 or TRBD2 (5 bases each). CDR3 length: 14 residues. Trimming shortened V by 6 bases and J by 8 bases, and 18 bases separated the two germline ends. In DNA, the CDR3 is TGTGCCAGCAGCCCAGGGAGACTCCGAGGTACGCAGTATTTT. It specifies CASSPGRLRGTQYF.

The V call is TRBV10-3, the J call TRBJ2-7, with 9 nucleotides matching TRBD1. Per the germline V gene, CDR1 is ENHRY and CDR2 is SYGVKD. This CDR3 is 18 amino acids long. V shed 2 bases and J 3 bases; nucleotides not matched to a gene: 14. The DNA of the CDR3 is TGTGCCATCAGTGAGGCCCGGACAGGGGAAGTAGTTTACTACGAGCAGTACTTC. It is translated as CAISEARTGEVVYYEQYF.

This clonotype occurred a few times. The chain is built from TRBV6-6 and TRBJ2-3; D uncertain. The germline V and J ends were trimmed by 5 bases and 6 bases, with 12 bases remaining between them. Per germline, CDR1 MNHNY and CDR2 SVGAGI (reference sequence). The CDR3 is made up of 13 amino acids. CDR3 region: CASSTPQRDTQYF. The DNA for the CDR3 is TGTGCCAGCAGTACCCCCCAAAGGGATACGCAGTATTTT.

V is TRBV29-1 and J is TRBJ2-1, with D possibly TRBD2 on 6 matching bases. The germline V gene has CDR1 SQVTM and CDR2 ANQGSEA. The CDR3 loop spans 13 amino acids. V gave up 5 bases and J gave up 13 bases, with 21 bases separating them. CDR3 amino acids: CSVPRSSVETQFF. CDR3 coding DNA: TGCAGCGTTCCACGGTCTAGCGTAGAGACCCAGTTCTTC.

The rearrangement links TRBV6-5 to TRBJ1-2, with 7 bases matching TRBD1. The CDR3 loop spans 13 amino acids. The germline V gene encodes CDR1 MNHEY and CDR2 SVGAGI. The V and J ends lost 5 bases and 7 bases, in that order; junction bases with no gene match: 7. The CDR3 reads CASSDGQGGGYTF. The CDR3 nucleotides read TGTGCCAGCAGTGATGGGCAGGGGGGTGGCTACACCTTC.

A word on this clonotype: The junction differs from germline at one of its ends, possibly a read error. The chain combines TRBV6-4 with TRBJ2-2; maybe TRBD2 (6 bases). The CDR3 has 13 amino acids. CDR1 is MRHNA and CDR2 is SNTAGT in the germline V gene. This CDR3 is CVSSDGGSGELFF. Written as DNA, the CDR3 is TGTGTCAGCAGTGACGGGGGTAGCGGGGAGCTGTTTTTT.

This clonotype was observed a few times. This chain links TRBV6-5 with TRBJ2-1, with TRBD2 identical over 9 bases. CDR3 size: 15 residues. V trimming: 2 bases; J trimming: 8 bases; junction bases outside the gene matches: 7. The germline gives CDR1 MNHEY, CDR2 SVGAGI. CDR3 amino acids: CASSYGTSPLYEQFF. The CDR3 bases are TGTGCCAGCAGTTACGGGACTAGCCCTCTCTATGAGCAGTTCTTC.

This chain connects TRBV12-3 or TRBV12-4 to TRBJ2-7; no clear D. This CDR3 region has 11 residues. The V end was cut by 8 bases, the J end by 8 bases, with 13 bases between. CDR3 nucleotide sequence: TGTGCCAGCGGAGAACGGGTGCAGCAGTACTTC. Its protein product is CASGERVQQYF.

The CDR3 region is CASSYGTETEAFF. The DNA for the CDR3 is TGTGCCAGCAGTTACGGGACAGAAACTGAAGCTTTCTTT. The genes are TRBV6-5 and TRBJ1-1, with 7 bases matching TRBD1. The germline gives CDR1 MNHEY, CDR2 SVGAGI. This CDR3 spans 13 amino acids. Germline trimming cut 2 bases from V and 5 bases from J; bases unmatched to any gene: 2.

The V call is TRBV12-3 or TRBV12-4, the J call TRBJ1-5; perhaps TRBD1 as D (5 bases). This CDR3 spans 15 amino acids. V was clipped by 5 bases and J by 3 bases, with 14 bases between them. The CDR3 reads CASSAGGSFNQPQHF. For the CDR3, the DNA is TGTGCCAGCAGTGCCGGGGGATCGTTCAATCAGCCCCAGCATTTT.

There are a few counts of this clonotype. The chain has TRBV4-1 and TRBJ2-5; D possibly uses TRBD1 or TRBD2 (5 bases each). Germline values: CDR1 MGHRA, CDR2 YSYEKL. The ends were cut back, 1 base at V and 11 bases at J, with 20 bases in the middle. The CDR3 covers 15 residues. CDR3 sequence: CASSQVQEIAREQYF. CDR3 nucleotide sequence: TGCGCCAGCAGCCAAGTACAGGAAATAGCAAGGGAGCAGTACTTC.

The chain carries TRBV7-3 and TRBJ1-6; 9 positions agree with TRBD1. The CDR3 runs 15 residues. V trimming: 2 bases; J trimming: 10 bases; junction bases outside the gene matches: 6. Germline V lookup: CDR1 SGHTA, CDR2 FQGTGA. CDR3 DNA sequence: TGTGCCAGCAGCTTATTGGGGACAGGGAGATCACCCCTCCACTTT. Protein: CASSLLGTGRSPLHF.